This is a list of T cell receptor beta chains from one sample in a study of OX40 agonist ivuxolimab in advanced cancers. The repertoire was sequenced with immunoSEQ multiplex PCR; TCRdb's copy has only in-frame clones and lacks some. The table records 98,000 or so clones, roughly nine tenths of them present only once. Sequences were derived from CD4+ or CD8+ T cells sorted from blood, sampled in a trial of the OX40 agonist ivuxolimab. The receptors derive from an adult with an advanced solid tumor such as melanoma, head and neck, liver or kidney cancer. The CDR3 runs from the conserved cysteine through the conserved F or W. The D gene is left open where the match is weak. The listing skips clone size in some rows; elsewhere it reads once, few, many or a size class.

CDR3 DNA | CDR3 protein | J gene | CDR3 length | clone size | V gene | D gene
TGTGCCAGCAGCTTATTATTGGTGGGTTTTTTGACTGAAGCTTTCTTT | CASSLLLVGFLTEAFF | TRBJ1-1 | 16 | - | TRBV7-2 | -
TGTGCCAGTAGTATAGACCTTCTAACTGGGGGCTATGGCTACACCTTC | CASSIDLLTGGYGYTF | TRBJ1-2 | 16 | - | TRBV19 | -
TGCGCCAGCAGCTATTCGGCTAGCGGGAGGTTCGGTTCCTACAATGAGCAGTTCTTC | CASSYSASGRFGSYNEQFF | TRBJ2-1 | 19 | once | TRBV5-1 | TRBD2
TGTGCCAGCAGCTTAAGGGCCACTAGCGGGGACCTAGGGGACAATGAGCAGTTCTTC | CASSLRATSGDLGDNEQFF | TRBJ2-1 | 19 | - | TRBV7-3 | TRBD2
TGTGCCAGCAGCCGTGGGACAGGGGGGAACACTGAAGCTTTCTTT | CASSRGTGGNTEAFF | TRBJ1-1 | 15 | - | TRBV4-2 | TRBD1
TGCAGCGTTTCGGACGGGAACTATGGCTACACCTTC | CSVSDGNYGYTF | TRBJ1-2 | 12 | - | TRBV29-1 | -
TGTGCCAGTAGTATCTCCAGGGCGCGGGGAGAGACCCAGTACTTC | CASSISRARGETQYF | TRBJ2-5 | 15 | few | TRBV19 | -
TGTGCCAGCAGCTTACAGGGGGCGCGGAACGAGCAGTACTTC | CASSLQGARNEQYF | TRBJ2-7 | 14 | - | TRBV7-9 | TRBD1
TGTGCCAGCATCCCTAAAGGGGGCGAGTTGGACACTGAAGCTTTCTTT | CASIPKGGELDTEAFF | TRBJ1-1 | 16 | - | TRBV11-2 | TRBD1
TGTGCCAGCAGCTCCCGCGGCCACCGGGGACCCTATGGCTACACCTTC | CASSSRGHRGPYGYTF | TRBJ1-2 | 16 | - | TRBV13 | -
TGCAGCGTTAGTAGGTCGCCATCAGAGACCCAGTACTTC | CSVSRSPSETQYF | TRBJ2-5 | 13 | - | TRBV29-1 | -
TGTGCCAGTAGTGGGCCGAGTTATGGCTACACCTTC | CASSGPSYGYTF | TRBJ1-2 | 12 | - | TRBV19 | -
TGTGCCAGCAGCCACGCCGGAGAGAAGACAGGCCGATACACCTTC | CASSHAGEKTGRYTF | TRBJ1-2 | 15 | - | TRBV7-2 | -
TGTGCCAGCAGCTTAGTATCACAGGGGTACACTGAAGCTTTCTTT | CASSLVSQGYTEAFF | TRBJ1-1 | 15 | - | TRBV7-9 | TRBD1
TGTGCCAGCATCGACAGGGGGTACTCGTACGAGCAGTACTTC | CASIDRGYSYEQYF | TRBJ2-7 | 14 | - | TRBV6-1 | TRBD1
TGTGCCAGCAGCTTAGGGCAGACTCGAGGATATGGCTACACCTTC | CASSLGQTRGYGYTF | TRBJ1-2 | 15 | - | TRBV7-6 | -
TGTGCCAGCATCTCCCCGGAGGAGAACACTGAAGCTTTCTTT | CASISPEENTEAFF | TRBJ1-1 | 14 | - | TRBV28 | -
TGTGCCAGCTCTCCCCCGGATAGCAATCAGCCCCAGCATTTT | CASSPPDSNQPQHF | TRBJ1-5 | 14 | - | TRBV18 | -
TGCGCCAGCAGAGCCCGGGGCGGCCGGAACACTGAAGCTTTCTTT | CASRARGGRNTEAFF | TRBJ1-1 | 15 | - | TRBV5-1 | -
TGTGCCAGCAGCCCGACGACAGGGGTGGGGACTGAAGCTTTCTTT | CASSPTTGVGTEAFF | TRBJ1-1 | 15 | - | TRBV7-2 | TRBD1
TGTGCCAGCAGGATCGGACAGGGGACTCAGCCCCAGCATTTT | CASRIGQGTQPQHF | TRBJ1-5 | 14 | - | TRBV6-5 | TRBD1
TGTGCCACCAGCGGGACTAGCGGCACAGATACGCAGTATTTT | CATSGTSGTDTQYF | TRBJ2-3 | 14 | - | TRBV7-8 | TRBD2
TGTGCCAGCAGCTGCCTTAGCGGGGCGATTTTTGGGGACAAAAACATTCAGTACTTC | CASSCLSGAIFGDKNIQYF | TRBJ2-4 | 19 | - | TRBV7-3 | TRBD2